This record covers a single TCR beta chain. The antigen remains undetermined. CDR3 size: 15 residues. With V trimmed by 0 bases and J by 9 bases, 3 bases remained unmatched. CDR1 SGHNT and CDR2 YYREEE come from the germline V gene (reference sequence). The source of the sample is a study of OX40 agonist ivuxolimab in advanced cancers. Whole-study context: The dose-escalation group included hepatocellular carcinoma, melanoma, renal cell carcinoma and head and neck cancer. Three dose-escalation patients had partial responses: one with hepatocellular carcinoma and two with cutaneous melanoma. Study conclusions and caveats: At 0.1 to 3.0 mg/kg and by week 6, clonal expansion occurred in CD4+ and CD8+ blood T cells. More expanded clones were seen, on average, in CD8+ T cells than in CD4+.

The repertoire was sequenced with immunoSEQ multiplex PCR; TCRdb's copy has only in-frame clones and lacks some. The sample holds tens of thousands of clones, approximately 90% seen once. The J gene is TRBJ2-1, the V gene TRBV5-4, with 13 bases fitting TRBD2. Source: CD4+ or CD8+ T cells sorted from blood, taken in a trial of the OX40 agonist ivuxolimab. This clonotype originated in an adult with an advanced solid tumor such as melanoma, head and neck, liver or kidney cancer. CDR3 sequence (DNA): TGTGCCAGCAGCTTGGCACTAGCGGGAGGGGGTGAGCAGTTCTTC. Its protein is CASSLALAGGGEQFF.